One sample yielded the 28 T cell receptor beta chains listed below, sequenced in a study of T cell changes during pregnancy in multiple sclerosis. Clones were read by immunoSEQ multiplex PCR, and TCRdb kept only the in-frame ones, dropping some. The sample yields approximately 72,000 clones, approximately 90% seen once. The material sequenced was peripheral blood, taken in the first trimester of pregnancy. The receptors stem from a female donor in good health, enrolled as a control in a pregnancy study.

This clone has a single count. V is TRBV7-9 and J is TRBJ2-7; the D gene is possibly TRBD2 (6 bases). The CDR3 extends over 16 amino acids. CDR1 and CDR2 (germline): SEHNR, FQNEAQ (reference sequence). V lost 1 base and J lost 0, with 13 bases in between. CDR3 loop: CASSLDLGRVSYEQYF. CDR3 DNA sequence: TGTGCCAGCAGCTTAGATCTCGGGAGAGTCTCCTACGAGCAGTACTTC.

J is TRBJ2-5 and V is TRBV29-1; D remains ambiguous. Trimming shortened V by 2 bases and J by 2 bases, and 9 bases separated the two germline ends. This CDR3 contains 13 residues. Germline assignment: CDR1 SQVTM and CDR2 ANQGSEA. This CDR3 reads CSVEKSDQETQYF. The CDR3 bases are TGCAGCGTTGAAAAATCAGATCAAGAGACCCAGTACTTC. Full variable domain (remainder filled in from reference TRBV29-1 and TRBJ2-5): SAVISQKPSRDICQRGTSLTIQCQVDSQVTMMFWYRQQPGQSLTLIATANQGSEATYESGFVIDKFPISRPNLTFSTLTVSNMSPEDSSIYLCSVEKSDQETQYFGPGTRLLVL.

The chain has TRBV2 and TRBJ2-7; no reliable D call. This CDR3 spans 13 amino acids. V was clipped by 0 bases and J by 9 bases, with 12 bases between them. Germline V gene sequence: CDR1 SNHLY, CDR2 FYNNEI. CDR3 in amino acids: CASSEALRVAQYF. In nucleotides, the CDR3 is TGTGCCAGCAGTGAAGCGCTTCGGGTGGCGCAGTACTTC.

As DNA, the CDR3 is TGTGCCAGCAGCTTAAGGCCTAGCACGAACACCGGGGAGCTGTTTTTT. The encoded protein is CASSLRPSTNTGELFF. The chain has TRBV7-2 and TRBJ2-2; possible D gene TRBD2, 5 bases. Trimming removed 2 bases at V and 0 bases at J, with 10 bases between. The germline V gene has CDR1 SGHTA and CDR2 FQGNSA. This CDR3 region has 16 residues.

The V call is TRBV18, the J call TRBJ2-2, with D hard to call. Germline lookup yields CDR1 KGHSH and CDR2 LQKENI. The CDR3 length is 14 residues. V lost 2 bases and J lost 3, with 7 bases in between. The CDR3 spells CASSPYGYTGELFF. In DNA form, the CDR3 reads TGTGCCAGCTCACCATACGGTTACACCGGGGAGCTGTTTTTT.

This clone was counted once. The rearrangement links TRBV27 to TRBJ2-1; 8 nucleotides match TRBD2. CDR3 length: 15 residues. Trimming removed 5 bases from V and 1 base from J; junction bases left unmatched: 4. Germline V gene lookup returns CDR1 MNHEY and CDR2 SMNVEV (reference sequence). CDR3 bases: TGTGCCAGCAGTGATACTAGCGGATCCTACAATGAGCAGTTCTTC. This gives the protein CASSDTSGSYNEQFF.

The rearrangement uses TRBV7-8 and TRBJ1-2; D not resolved. The CDR3 consists of 14 residues. With 5 bases removed from V and 8 bases from J, the gap between germline ends came to 18 bases. Germline V gives CDR1 SGHVS, CDR2 FQNEAQ. Here the CDR3 DNA reads TGTGCCAGCAGCCTTGGCGCAGGAACGGTCGGCTACACCTTC. It is translated as CASSLGAGTVGYTF.

The rearrangement links TRBV5-1 to TRBJ2-5, with TRBD2 matching 7 bases. Looked up from germline, CDR1 is SGHRS and CDR2 is YFSETQ. Trimming took 3 bases from V and 3 from J; bases not matched to a gene: 8. This CDR3 region has 15 residues. The CDR3 nucleotides read TGCGCCAGCAGCTCACTTTGGGGGAGGGAAGAGACCCAGTACTTC. It encodes CASSSLWGREETQYF.

This rearrangement joins TRBV5-6 to TRBJ2-3; 7 bases match TRBD2. The CDR3 runs to 14 residues. The germline V gene has CDR1 SGHDT and CDR2 YYEEEE. J was trimmed by 4 bases and V by 4 bases; bases with no gene match: 6. CDR3: CASSDSGTSDTQYF. The CDR3 nucleotides are TGTGCCAGCAGCGACAGCGGGACCTCAGATACGCAGTATTTT.

The rearrangement joins TRBV27 to TRBJ2-5, with 12 bases that match TRBD2. Germline-derived CDR1 and CDR2 are MNHEY and SMNVEV (reference sequence). This CDR3 spans 16 amino acids. V gave up 5 bases and J gave up 5 bases; unmatched junction bases: 9. CDR3 coding DNA: TGTGCCAGCAGTCCACTAGCGGGAGGACGGGGGGAGACCCAGTACTTC. Protein: CASSPLAGGRGETQYF.

This chain connects TRBV4-1 to TRBJ2-7, with D maybe TRBD1 (5 bases). Per the germline V gene, CDR1 is MGHRA and CDR2 is YSYEKL. V lost 0 bases, J lost 5 bases, and 11 bases lay in between. The CDR3 sequence is 14 residues long. The DNA of the CDR3 is TGCGCCAGCAGCCAAGAACCAGGGTTCCACGAGCAGTACTTC. Protein: CASSQEPGFHEQYF.

The chain links TRBV19 to TRBJ2-6, with a possible D match to TRBD1 (5 bases). The CDR3 is 15 residues long. Germline values: CDR1 LNHDA, CDR2 SQIVND (reference sequence). The ends were cut back, 8 bases at V and 0 bases at J, with 11 bases in the middle. CDR3 sequence: CASLAGNSGANVLTF. In DNA, the CDR3 is TGTGCCAGTTTGGCAGGGAACTCTGGGGCCAACGTCCTGACTTTC.

J is TRBJ2-3 and V is TRBV19, with 10 bases identical to TRBD1. Germline assignment: CDR1 LNHDA and CDR2 SQIVND (reference sequence). CDR3 length: 18 residues. Trimming cost V 3 bases and J 3 bases; bases outside gene matches: 12. The CDR3 spells CASSISYGTGVWTDTQYF. The CDR3 nucleotides are TGTGCCAGTAGTATTTCGTATGGGACAGGGGTGTGGACAGATACGCAGTATTTT.

Comments on this clone: One junction end disagrees with the germline gene, perhaps due to a read error. The gene calls are TRBV6-1 and TRBJ2-5; TRBD1 aligns across 8 bases. CDR1 MNHNS and CDR2 SASEGT come from the germline V gene. CDR3 length equals 13 residues. This chain's CDR3 is CASSEDRGETQYF. DNA of the CDR3: TGTGCCAGCAGCGAAGACAGGGGAGAGACCCAGTACTTC.

The chain employs TRBV30 and TRBJ1-2, with unresolved D. Per germline, CDR1 GTSNPN and CDR2 SVGIG (reference sequence). The CDR3 length is 8 residues. The CDR3 protein is CGGSGYTF. The CDR3 nucleotides are TGTGGAGGGTCTGGCTACACCTTC.

The J gene is TRBJ2-1, the V gene TRBV6-4, with 7 bases matching TRBD1. The V and J ends lost 1 base and 8 bases, in that order; junction bases with no gene match: 5. The CDR3 covers 14 residues. CDR1 MRHNA and CDR2 SNTAGT come from the germline V gene. CDR3 sequence reads: CASSDLTGSDEQFF. In nucleotides, the CDR3 is TGTGCCAGCAGTGACTTGACAGGGTCGGATGAGCAGTTCTTC.

CDR3 sequence reads: CASSLDLGFGEAAQYF. The CDR3 DNA reads as TGCGCCAGCAGCTTGGATCTTGGGTTCGGGGAAGCGGCCCAGTACTTC. This chain joins TRBV5-1 and TRBJ2-5; D perhaps matches TRBD2 (5 bases). The germline gives CDR1 SGHRS, CDR2 YFSETQ. V lost 0 bases to trimming and J lost 9 bases, with 21 bases between them. This CDR3 comprises 16 residues.

This chain links TRBV6-1 with TRBJ2-7; the D is unclear. Germline CDR1 is MNHNS and CDR2 is SASEGT. V was shortened by 5 bases and J by 7 bases, with 21 bases between the two germline ends. The CDR3 length is 15 residues. The CDR3 nucleotides read TGTGCCAGCAGTCGCAAGACAAAACCCTTGCCGGAGCAGTACTTC. This encodes CASSRKTKPLPEQYF.

The chain uses TRBV28 and TRBJ2-3; 7 nucleotides align to TRBD1. The CDR3 has 17 amino acids. The V gene's germline CDR1 is MDHEN and CDR2 SYDVKM. After removal of 2 bases from V and 0 bases from J, the junction contained 8 bases not matched to a gene. This CDR3 is CASSLPRRGRSTDTQYF. The CDR3 nucleotides are TGTGCCAGCAGTTTACCCCGAAGGGGGCGAAGCACAGATACGCAGTATTTT.

This clone has a single count. This rearrangement joins TRBV27 to TRBJ2-1; D is perhaps TRBD2 (5 bases). The CDR3 runs to 16 residues. Germline CDR1 reads MNHEY; CDR2 reads SMNVEV (reference sequence). V lost 6 bases, J lost 6 bases, and 21 bases lay in between. For the CDR3, the DNA is TGTGCCAGCAGCCCCTCCCCCCACGTAGGAGGCAATGAGCAGTTCTTC. This encodes CASSPSPHVGGNEQFF.

The V gene is TRBV7-9, the J gene TRBJ1-1; 7 bases agree with TRBD1. V lost 5 bases, J lost 4 bases, and 10 bases stayed unmatched. Per germline, CDR1 SEHNR and CDR2 FQNEAQ (reference sequence). This CDR3 has 15 residues. The CDR3 reads CASSLGAGGSTEAFF. CDR3 in DNA: TGTGCCAGCAGCCTAGGGGCAGGGGGTTCCACTGAAGCTTTCTTT.

The chain joins TRBV27 to TRBJ2-7; 8 bases agree with TRBD2. Trimming took 4 bases from V and 6 from J; bases not matched to a gene: 8. Germline CDR1 reads MNHEY; CDR2 reads SMNVEV (reference sequence). The CDR3 covers 14 residues. For the CDR3, the DNA is TGTGCCAGCAGTTCCCCCGGACTAGCCTCCGAGCAGTACTTC. Translation: CASSSPGLASEQYF.

The chain has TRBV5-6 and TRBJ2-3, with D possibly TRBD1 on 5 matching bases. The ends were cut back, 1 base at V and 7 bases at J, with 16 bases in the middle. Germline assignment: CDR1 SGHDT and CDR2 YYEEEE. This CDR3 region has 15 residues. DNA of the CDR3: TGTGCCAGCAGCTTGAATGGCAGGGAAGGATATACGCAGTATTTT. Its translation is CASSLNGREGYTQYF.

J is TRBJ1-1 and V is TRBV28; a weak D match, TRBD1 (6 bases). The V end lost 8 bases, the J end lost 4 bases, and 14 bases lay between the germline ends. CDR3 length equals 13 residues. CDR1 and CDR2 (germline): MDHEN, SYDVKM. The CDR3 sequence: CASGPGQSTEAFF. For the CDR3, the DNA is TGTGCCAGCGGGCCAGGACAGAGCACTGAAGCTTTCTTT.

The V call is TRBV5-1, the J call TRBJ2-7, with 9 bases lining up with TRBD1. CDR3 length: 16 residues. The germline V gene encodes CDR1 SGHRS and CDR2 YFSETQ. V lost 1 base, J lost 6 bases, and 11 bases stayed unmatched. DNA of the CDR3: TGCGCCAGCAGCTTGACGATCGGGACAGGGATGAGCGAGCAGTACTTC. Amino acids: CASSLTIGTGMSEQYF.

V usage is TRBV4-1 and J usage is TRBJ2-5; 8 bases line up with TRBD2. CDR3 size: 16 residues. With V trimmed by 0 bases and J by 2 bases, 5 bases remained unmatched. Germline CDR1 is MGHRA and CDR2 is YSYEKL. CDR3 residues: CASSQDLGGGQETQYF. The CDR3 nucleotides read TGCGCCAGCAGCCAAGATTTAGGCGGGGGGCAAGAGACCCAGTACTTC.

The chain uses TRBV7-8 and TRBJ2-2; 10 bases line up with TRBD2. CDR3 length: 17 residues. Germline V CDR1 and CDR2: SGHVS, FQNEAQ. J gave up 4 bases and V 5 bases, and 10 bases lay outside the gene matches. CDR3 sequence reads: CASSVTSSGSTTGELFF. As DNA, the CDR3 is TGTGCCAGCAGCGTTACGTCTAGCGGGAGCACCACCGGGGAGCTGTTTTTT.

The chain joins TRBV11-2 to TRBJ2-3, with D possibly being TRBD2 (6 bases). Trimming pared 7 bases from V and 2 bases from J, leaving 13 bases between. The CDR3 runs to 14 residues. Germline CDR1 SGHAT, CDR2 FQNNGV. The CDR3 loop is CASNYGGITDTQYF. In nucleotides, the CDR3 is TGTGCCAGCAACTATGGGGGGATCACAGATACGCAGTATTTT. The entire variable domain, with the rest obtained from reference TRBV11-2 and TRBJ2-3, is as follows: EAGVAQSPRYKIIEKRQSVAFWCNPISGHATLYWYQQILGQGPKLLIQFQNNGVVDDSQLPKDRFSAERLKGVDSTLKIQPAKLEDSAVYLCASNYGGITDTQYFGPGTRLTVL.